This entry lists 14 T cell receptor beta chains sequenced from one sample in a study of shared clonotypes between healthy human individuals (TCRdb year 2020). The library was produced with the immunoSEQ multiplex PCR assay. Drawn from immuneACCESS, this table holds only the in-frame rearrangements with V and J called that TCRdb kept. Clones are partly lost; checked studies trace under half to an unresolved V gene and leave the rest unexplained. For this sample the table gives approximately 470,000 clones, of which around 73% were detected only once. Around 13% of the sample belongs to the ten largest clones. Sequencing was performed on PBMCs. The source is a woman in her thirties or forties in good health. Some clones in this sample may be carry-over from other donors' samples.

This clone was counted a few times. The rearrangement links TRBV6-5 to TRBJ2-7, with 8 bases fitting TRBD1. CDR1 MNHEY and CDR2 SVGAGI come from the germline V gene. V shed 5 bases and J 3 bases; nucleotides not matched to a gene: 6. CDR3 length equals 14 residues. CDR3 DNA sequence: TGTGCCAGCAGTGAGACCGGGACAGGCTACGAGCAGTACTTC. This codes for CASSETGTGYEQYF.

V gene TRBV4-3 combines with J gene TRBJ2-2; no clear D gene. V was trimmed by 0 bases and J by 3 bases, leaving 14 bases between them. Germline V lookup: CDR1 LGHNA, CDR2 YSLEER. CDR3 length: 17 amino acids. The CDR3 bases are TGCGCCAGCAGCCAAGAGGGCGGAGCCTACTACACCGGGGAGCTGTTTTTT. It specifies CASSQEGGAYYTGELFF.

V gene TRBV28 combines with J gene TRBJ1-1, with D possibly being TRBD1 (6 bases). Germline V gene lookup returns CDR1 MDHEN and CDR2 SYDVKM. The CDR3 length is 13 residues. Trimming stripped 8 bases from V and 10 bases from J, with 20 bases between. The CDR3 loop reads CASSHRGRWGAFF. The DNA for the CDR3 is TGTGCCAGCTCCCATCGGGGGCGGTGGGGAGCTTTCTTT.

The chain has TRBV20-1 and TRBJ1-1, with D hard to call. CDR1 and CDR2 (germline): DFQATT, SNEGSKA (reference sequence). V shed 8 bases and J shed 1 base, with 8 bases lying between them. This CDR3 region has 11 residues. The CDR3 reads CSSRQNTEAFF. CDR3 DNA sequence: TGCAGTTCCCGACAGAACACTGAAGCTTTCTTT.

This sequence joins TRBV4-3 and TRBJ2-1, with 10 bases matching TRBD2. The CDR3 contains 16 residues. V shed 0 bases and J 2 bases; nucleotides not matched to a gene: 1. The germline V gene encodes CDR1 LGHNA and CDR2 YSLEER. The CDR3 DNA reads TGCGCCAGCAGCCAAGACCTAGCGGGAGCCTACAATGAGCAGTTCTTC. Translation: CASSQDLAGAYNEQFF.

The V and J genes are TRBV15 and TRBJ2-1; TRBD2 matches at 10 bases. This CDR3 spans 17 amino acids. Trimming removed 0 bases from V and 1 base from J; junction bases left unmatched: 3. CDR1 and CDR2 (germline): LNHNV, YYDKDF (reference sequence). CDR3 sequence reads: CATSRDIAGGSYNEQFF. CDR3 DNA: TGTGCCACCAGCAGAGATATAGCGGGAGGTTCCTACAATGAGCAGTTCTTC.

Only one count was recorded for this clone. This chain's CDR3 is CASSLRQGFEQYF. The CDR3 nucleotides are TGTGCCAGCAGCTTACGACAGGGTTTCGAGCAGTACTTC. This chain uses TRBV7-8 with TRBJ2-7; 7 bases align to TRBD1. Germline CDR1 and CDR2: SGHVS and FQNEAQ. The CDR3 runs 13 residues. V lost 2 bases and J lost 6; bases outside the gene matches: 4.

The J gene is TRBJ1-5, the V gene TRBV9, with unresolved D. V lost 4 bases to trimming and J lost 2 bases, with 13 bases between them. Germline CDR1 is SGDLS and CDR2 is YYNGEE. The CDR3 has 15 amino acids. The CDR3 DNA is TGTGCCAGCAGCCTCAGCCCCGAGGGCAATCAGCCCCAGCATTTT. This sequence encodes CASSLSPEGNQPQHF.

The rearrangement uses TRBV20-1 and TRBJ2-1; D possibly corresponds to TRBD1 (6 bases). The germline V gene encodes CDR1 DFQATT and CDR2 SNEGSKA (reference sequence). This CDR3 is built from 10 residues. V lost 5 bases to trimming and J lost 7 bases, with 6 bases between them. CDR3 amino acids: CSAGQNEQFF. Written as DNA, the CDR3 is TGCAGTGCTGGACAGAATGAGCAGTTCTTC.

In the case of this clone: At one boundary the junction diverges from the germline segment, which might be a read error. The V and J genes are TRBV30 and TRBJ1-6; 8 nucleotides agree with TRBD1. The length of the CDR3 is 14 residues. The germline CDR1 and CDR2 sequences are GTSNPN and SVGIG (reference sequence). The CDR3 DNA follows: TGTGCCGGGAGACAGGGGTCCTATAATTCACCCCTCCACTTT. Translated, it gives CAGRQGSYNSPLHF.

The chain joins TRBV30 to TRBJ1-1, with D perhaps TRBD1 (5 bases). The CDR3 length is 14 residues. The germline V and J ends were trimmed by 3 bases and 3 bases, with 14 bases remaining between them. Looked up from germline, CDR1 is GTSNPN and CDR2 is SVGIG (reference sequence). The chain's CDR3 is CAWSLQGGHTEAFF. For the CDR3, the DNA is TGTGCCTGGAGCCTCCAGGGAGGGCACACTGAAGCTTTCTTT.

This clone has ten or more counts. The V and J genes are TRBV6-6 and TRBJ1-5; D is possibly TRBD1 (5 bases). This CDR3 is built from 15 residues. The V gene's germline CDR1 is MNHNY and CDR2 SVGAGI (reference sequence). With 5 bases removed from V and 6 bases from J, the gap between germline ends came to 17 bases. The DNA of the CDR3 is TGTGCCAGCAGTCCACAGTGGGGGGGGAGTCAGCCCCAGCATTTT. As protein: CASSPQWGGSQPQHF.

This clone was recorded a few times. The CDR3 reads CASPLRGTKYSYEQYF. In DNA form, the CDR3 reads TGTGCCAGCCCCCTCCGCGGGACTAAATATTCCTACGAGCAGTACTTC. This sequence joins TRBV27 and TRBJ2-7; 7 bases map to TRBD2. Germline trimming cut 8 bases from V and 1 base from J; bases unmatched to any gene: 14. The CDR3 spans 16 residues. CDR1 and CDR2 (germline): MNHEY, SMNVEV (reference sequence).

The rearrangement uses TRBV18 and TRBJ1-3; 7 bases match TRBD1. The germline V gene has CDR1 KGHSH and CDR2 LQKENI. The J segment lost 4 bases and the V segment lost 3 bases, leaving 9 bases of the junction unmatched. The CDR3 is 16 residues long. DNA of the CDR3: TGTGCCAGCTCACCCTCCCGACAGGGAGCCGGAAACACCATATATTTT. It is translated as CASSPSRQGAGNTIYF.